This TCR beta chain was identified in a study of T cell responses to AZD1222 COVID-19 vaccine. Study-wide context: Some second doses came at about 4 weeks and others at about 12 weeks; these were pooled.

Study-wide results and caveats: Mostly white British, mostly female donors; authors suggested clonal diversity may be underestimated.

Turning to this clone: Its antigen is not identified.

The CDR3 totals 16 residues. Germline loops: CDR1 SGHAT, CDR2 FQNNGV. V shed 1 base and J shed 3 bases, with 16 bases lying between them. Repertoires were generated with immunoSEQ multiplex PCR, while TCRdb's copy carries only in-frame clones and drops some. The sample records 98,000 or so clones, about 87% being singletons. The chain links TRBV11-2 to TRBJ2-7; D is perhaps TRBD1 (6 bases). The TCR sequence derives from an adult in good health. Sequences were derived from peripheral blood, sampled on day 0 of AZD1222 vaccination. The CDR3: CASSLAFRTALYEQYF. Here the CDR3 DNA reads TGTGCCAGCAGCTTAGCCTTCAGGACAGCTCTCTACGAGCAGTACTTC.